These T cell receptor beta chains were read from a single sample in a study of CD8 T cells in Susac syndrome. From the immunoSEQ multiplex PCR reads, TCRdb called clonotypes with MiXCR, one entry per CDR3 protein. The table shows 120,000 to 150,000 distinct CDR3 sequences, with about 94% occurring only once. Input material: CD8+ T cells from PBMCs. The receptors here all came from a human donor in good health. Both conserved end residues are part of each CDR3. A D gene is named only where the DNA matches it firmly.

DNA	CDR3	length	V	J	D
TGTGCCTGCACCGGGCCCGAGGGCACTGAAGCTTTCTTT	CACTGPEGTEAFF	13	TRBV30	TRBJ1-1	-
TGCAGTGCTACGGGACACCTTTCCTACGAGCAGTACTTC	CSATGHLSYEQYF	13	TRBV20-1	TRBJ2-7	-
TGTGCCAGCAGCAAGGCGAGCGGGGCCTACAATGAGCAGTTCTTC	CASSKASGAYNEQFF	15	TRBV21-1	TRBJ2-1	-
TGTGCCAGCAGCTTTACCAGCTCCTACGAGCAGTACTTC	CASSFTSSYEQYF	13	TRBV11-2	TRBJ2-7	-
TGTGCCAGCAGCCGAGGACTAGCGGGAGGGCCGAGCCACGAGCAGTACTTC	CASSRGLAGGPSHEQYF	17	TRBV13	TRBJ2-7	TRBD2
TGCAGCGTGGGACAGGTCCCGTATGGCTACACCTTC	CSVGQVPYGYTF	12	TRBV29-1	TRBJ1-2	TRBD1
TGTGCCAGCAGTCCGACAGGGGGACCTGAGCAGTACTTC	CASSPTGGPEQYF	13	TRBV4-2	TRBJ2-7	TRBD1
TGTGCCAGCAGCATCAGGGGTCCCTCCTACAATGAGCAGTTCTTC	CASSIRGPSYNEQFF	15	TRBV27	TRBJ2-1	-
TGTGCCAGCAGATCGACTAGCGTTGAGCAGTTCTTC	CASRSTSVEQFF	12	TRBV6-2/TRBV6-3	TRBJ2-1	TRBD2
TGTGCCAGCAGCGTAGGGCGGGAGAGAATCGGGGAGCTGTTTTTT	CASSVGRERIGELFF	15	TRBV9	TRBJ2-2	TRBD2
TGTGCCAGCAGTCCAGGCAGCTCAATCTATGGCTACACCTTC	CASSPGSSIYGYTF	14	TRBV5-6	TRBJ1-2	-
TGTGCCAGCGGGAGGGTTGGTGAAGCTTTCTTT	CASGRVGEAFF	11	TRBV27	TRBJ1-1	-